This record concerns one TCR beta chain sequence. The data belong to a study of shared clonotypes between healthy human individuals. Genomic DNA of every subset was divided equally among multiple immunoSEQ plates. The protocol was immunoSEQ multiplex PCR, while the TCRdb copy is restricted to in-frame clones and leaves out a portion. The sample has fewer than 700,000 clones; around three quarters are singletons. The sequenced sample consisted of PBMCs. The TCR was taken from a woman in her thirties or forties in good health. Some clones in this sample may be carry-over from other donors' samples.

The DNA for the CDR3 is TGTGCCAGCAGTTTACTCCGGACAGGAAGGAACACTGAAGCTTTCTTT. Encoded protein: CASSLLRTGRNTEAFF. The chain carries TRBV28 and TRBJ1-1, with 7 bases aligning to TRBD1. The V segment lost 2 bases and the J segment 1 base; nucleotides outside the gene matches: 7. Germline loops: CDR1 MDHEN, CDR2 SYDVKM. The CDR3 contains 16 residues. Full variable domain (rest looked up from reference TRBV28 and TRBJ1-1): DVKVTQSSRYLVKRTGEKVFLECVQDMDHENMFWYRQDPGLGLRLIYFSYDVKMKEKGDIPEGYSVSREKKERFSLILESASTNQTSMYLCASSLLRTGRNTEAFFGQGTRLTVV.